This TCR beta chain was captured by sequencing in a study of hypomethylating agent response in myelodysplastic syndrome (dated by TCRdb to 2020 to 2023). Broadly, across the study: Patients were treated with the hypomethylating agents azacitidine (most of the 11) or decitabine (3 of 11). Among the myelodysplastic syndrome patients in the cohort, 9 were male and 2 were female. A mean patient age of approximately 72 +/- 6.3 years was recorded, and a diploid cytogenetic profile was observed most commonly. The most frequent mutation was TET2, found in about 50% of the 11 patients. Complete response or hematologic improvement was achieved by six patients, and about five patients were classified as non-responders. Response was defined as complete response or hematologic improvement, and patients who met neither criterion were classified as non-responders. Results and caveats for the whole study, not just this receptor: Healthy control donors were not age-matched to MDS patients, which could have impacted the MDS versus healthy comparison. Richness, rarefaction diversity and clonality did not change significantly after hypomethylating agent treatment, across all patients or within response groups. Only about a dozen patients were analyzed, making the cohort small. Novel clonotypes emerged more often in responders, while non-responders showed more contracted clonotypes after treatment. Possible recognition of novel MDS antigens by the shared GLIPH2 clusters was not confirmed, and experimental validation of that possible recognition is needed.

The method behind the library was the immunoSEQ multiplex PCR assay. Each sample was run at survey resolution as two replicates of around 200 ng apiece, for a total of about 400 ng of DNA. The hsTCRB kit detected rearranged TCRB sequences in genomic DNA using multiplex PCR primers targeting V and J genes. To amplify the CDR3 region, the first PCR ran for around 30 cycles with the QIAGEN Multiplex PCR Kit. A second PCR of roughly 8 cycles attached sample barcodes and Illumina adapters to each replicate. Pooled libraries were quantified with a QuantStudio 6 and the KAPA library quantification kit. Around 16 pM of pooled libraries was sequenced on an Illumina MiSeq using 156-cycle single-end reads and a 15-cycle index read. As for the original processing: Of fewer than 200,000 unique clonotypes, roughly 1.6% were flagged by VDJdb annotation as previously reported viral-epitope-specific clonotypes. The immunoSEQ Data Assistant and immunoSEQ Analyzer turned the raw reads into TCRB repertoires that were normalized and annotated. Clonotype analysis used the immunarch R package version 0.6.5 and BioAnalyzer. Before richness was estimated, every repertoire was downsampled to the clone count of the smallest repertoire. Fisher's exact tests classified clonotypes as expanded, contracted or novel, with novel meaning zero frequency before treatment. Significantly changed CDR3 beta sequences were clustered with GLIPH2 at simulation_depth=1000 and kmer_min_depth=3, and CDR3s shorter than five residues were left out. The clones in this table, taken by TCRdb from immuneACCESS, are in-frame only. Not every clone is retained; where verified, under half of the shortfall comes from an unresolved V gene, and the cause of the rest is unknown. V and J calls and clone size come straight from that table; D and trimming were deduced from the DNA. The sample includes approximately 5,800 clones, with approximately 87% observed a single time. 9.5% to 13% of the sample belongs to the ten largest clones.

At the junction V is shortened by 0 bases and J by 6 bases; bases outside the gene matches: 10. Counted from cysteine to phenylalanine, this CDR3 has 17 amino acids. The sequence is cut down to CDR3 DNA, 51 bases in frame from base 1. CDR1 and CDR2 (MNHEY, SMNVEV) derive from the germline V gene (reference sequence). Bulk bone marrow was analyzed without sorting T-cell subsets. Bone marrow from 10 or so myelodysplastic syndrome patients was immunosequenced for TCR beta CDR3 regions before and after hypomethylating agent therapy. For longitudinal repertoire tracking, a baseline bone marrow plus two to three bone marrows at different post-treatment timepoints were contributed by each patient. Whole bone marrow served as the source for genomic DNA extraction, with DNA quality checked using TapeStation, NanoDrop OneC and PicoGreen assays. Comments on this clone: The antigen it recognizes is unknown. Nothing much larger sits one base from this clone, and base qualities are not available.

Source: bone marrow, taken before or after starting hypomethylating agent treatment for myelodysplastic syndrome (not recorded which). The V and J segments used are TRBV27 and TRBJ1-2, and 10 junctional nucleotides match TRBD1. This receptor was obtained from a human donor with myelodysplastic syndrome. The DNA reads TGTGCCAGCAGTTTATCTCCCACGGGACAGGGGTATGATGGCTACACCTTC. Its protein is CASSLSPTGQGYDGYTF.